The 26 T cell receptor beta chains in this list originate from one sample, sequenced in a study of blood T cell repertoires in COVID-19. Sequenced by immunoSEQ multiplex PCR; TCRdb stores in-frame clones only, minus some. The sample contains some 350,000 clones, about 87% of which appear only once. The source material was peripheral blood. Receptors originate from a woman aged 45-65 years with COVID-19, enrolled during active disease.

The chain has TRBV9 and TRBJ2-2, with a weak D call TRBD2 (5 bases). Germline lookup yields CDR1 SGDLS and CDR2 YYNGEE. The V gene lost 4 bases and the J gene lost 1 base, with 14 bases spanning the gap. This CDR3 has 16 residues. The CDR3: CASSIRLLGNTGELFF. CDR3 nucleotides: TGTGCCAGCAGCATTCGTTTACTAGGGAACACCGGGGAGCTGTTTTTT.

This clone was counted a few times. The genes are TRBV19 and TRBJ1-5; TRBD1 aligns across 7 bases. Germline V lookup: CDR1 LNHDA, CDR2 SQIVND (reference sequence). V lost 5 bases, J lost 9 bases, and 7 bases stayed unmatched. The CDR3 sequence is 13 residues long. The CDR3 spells CASSRQGQTPQHF. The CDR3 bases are TGTGCCAGTAGTCGACAGGGACAGACGCCCCAGCATTTT.

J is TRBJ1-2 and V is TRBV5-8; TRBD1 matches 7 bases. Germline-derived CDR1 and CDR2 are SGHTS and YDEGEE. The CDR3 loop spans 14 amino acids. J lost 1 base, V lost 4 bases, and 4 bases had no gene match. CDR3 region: CASSGGQSNYGYTF. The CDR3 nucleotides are TGTGCCAGCAGCGGGGGACAGAGTAACTATGGCTACACCTTC.

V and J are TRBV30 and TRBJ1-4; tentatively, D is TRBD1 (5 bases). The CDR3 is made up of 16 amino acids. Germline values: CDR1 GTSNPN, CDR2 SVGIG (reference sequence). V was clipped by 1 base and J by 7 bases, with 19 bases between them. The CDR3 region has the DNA TGTGCCTGGAGTGCCGAGACCCCGGGACTGGGTGAAAAACTGTTTTTT. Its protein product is CAWSAETPGLGEKLFF.

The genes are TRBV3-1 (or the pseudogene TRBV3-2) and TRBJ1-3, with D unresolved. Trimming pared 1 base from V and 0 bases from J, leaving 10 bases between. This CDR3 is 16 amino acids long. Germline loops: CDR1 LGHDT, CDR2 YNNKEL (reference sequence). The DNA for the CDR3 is TGTGCCAGCAGCCAAGGCTCGGGGAACTCTGGAAACACCATATATTTT. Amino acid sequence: CASSQGSGNSGNTIYF.

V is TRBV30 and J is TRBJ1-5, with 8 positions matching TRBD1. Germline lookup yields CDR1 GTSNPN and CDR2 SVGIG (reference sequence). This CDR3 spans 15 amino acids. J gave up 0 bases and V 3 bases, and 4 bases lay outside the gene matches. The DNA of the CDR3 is TGTGCCTGGAGAACAGGGGGATATAGCAATCAGCCCCAGCATTTT. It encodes CAWRTGGYSNQPQHF.

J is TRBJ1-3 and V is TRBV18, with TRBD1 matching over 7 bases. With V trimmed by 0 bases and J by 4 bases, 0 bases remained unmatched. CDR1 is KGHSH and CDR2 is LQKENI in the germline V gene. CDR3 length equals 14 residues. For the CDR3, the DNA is TGTGCCAGCTCACCACCGGGACAGGGAAACACCATATATTTT. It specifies CASSPPGQGNTIYF. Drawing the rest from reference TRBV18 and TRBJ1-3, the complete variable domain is NAGVMQNPRHLVRRRGQEARLRCSPMKGHSHVYWYRQLPEEGLKFMVYLQKENIIDESGMPKERFSAEFPKEGPSILRIQQVVRGDSAAYFCASSPPGQGNTIYFGEGSWLTVV.

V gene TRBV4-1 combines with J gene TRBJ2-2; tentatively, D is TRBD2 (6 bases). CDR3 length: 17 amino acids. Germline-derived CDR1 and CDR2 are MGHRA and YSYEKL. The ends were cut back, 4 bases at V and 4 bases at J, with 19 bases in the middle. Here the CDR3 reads CASSPDMRTGATGELFF. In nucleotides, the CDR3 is TGCGCCAGCAGCCCCGACATGAGAACGGGAGCCACCGGGGAGCTGTTTTTT.

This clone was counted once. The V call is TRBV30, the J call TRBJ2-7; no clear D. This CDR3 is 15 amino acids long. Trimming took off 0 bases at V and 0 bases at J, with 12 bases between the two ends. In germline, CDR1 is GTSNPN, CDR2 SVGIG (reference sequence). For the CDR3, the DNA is TGTGCCTGGAGTGTAGAGGCACTTAACTCCTACGAGCAGTACTTC. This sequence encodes CAWSVEALNSYEQYF.

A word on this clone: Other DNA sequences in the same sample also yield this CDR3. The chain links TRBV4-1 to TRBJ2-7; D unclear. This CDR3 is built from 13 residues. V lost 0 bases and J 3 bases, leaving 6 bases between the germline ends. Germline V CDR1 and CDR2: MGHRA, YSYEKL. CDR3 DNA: TGCGCCAGCAGCCAAGATCTTAGCTACGAGCAGTACTTC. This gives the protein CASSQDLSYEQYF.

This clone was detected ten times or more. The CDR3 loop is CASSESGKDNSPLHF. The CDR3 DNA follows: TGTGCCAGCAGTGAATCGGGGAAAGATAATTCACCCCTCCACTTT. The rearrangement joins TRBV25-1 to TRBJ1-6; D gene unclear. Germline CDR1 is MGHDK and CDR2 is SYGVNS. V lost 1 base, J lost 5 bases, and 9 bases lay in between. The CDR3 sequence is 15 residues long.

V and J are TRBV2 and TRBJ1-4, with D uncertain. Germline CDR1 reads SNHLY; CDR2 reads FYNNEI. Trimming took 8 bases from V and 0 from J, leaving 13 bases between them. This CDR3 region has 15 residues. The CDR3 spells CASGGMGSTNEKLFF. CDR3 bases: TGTGCCAGCGGAGGGATGGGGTCAACTAATGAAAAACTGTTTTTT.

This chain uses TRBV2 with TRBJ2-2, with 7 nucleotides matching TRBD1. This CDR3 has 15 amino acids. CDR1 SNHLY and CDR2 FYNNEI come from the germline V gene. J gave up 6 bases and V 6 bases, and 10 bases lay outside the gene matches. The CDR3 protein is CASRAGQVNAGELFF. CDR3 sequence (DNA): TGTGCCAGCAGGGCTGGACAGGTTAACGCCGGGGAGCTGTTTTTT.

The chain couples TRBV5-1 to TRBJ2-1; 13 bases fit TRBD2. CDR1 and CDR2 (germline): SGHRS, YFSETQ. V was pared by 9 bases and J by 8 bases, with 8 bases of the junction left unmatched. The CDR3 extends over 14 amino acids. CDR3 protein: CATRTSGGVYEQFF. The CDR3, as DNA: TGCGCCACGAGAACTAGCGGGGGGGTGTATGAGCAGTTCTTC.

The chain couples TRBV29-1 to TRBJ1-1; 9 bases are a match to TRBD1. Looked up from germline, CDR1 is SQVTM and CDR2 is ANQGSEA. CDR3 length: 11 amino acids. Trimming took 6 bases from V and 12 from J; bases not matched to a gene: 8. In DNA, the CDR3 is TGCAGCGTGCCGGGACAGGGAAGGACTTTCTTT. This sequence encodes CSVPGQGRTFF.

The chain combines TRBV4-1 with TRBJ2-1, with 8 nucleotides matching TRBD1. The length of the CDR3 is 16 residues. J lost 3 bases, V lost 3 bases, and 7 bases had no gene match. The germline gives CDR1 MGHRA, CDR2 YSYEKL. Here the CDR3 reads CASSHFRDRSYNEQFF. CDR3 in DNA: TGCGCCAGCAGCCATTTCCGGGACAGGAGCTACAATGAGCAGTTCTTC.

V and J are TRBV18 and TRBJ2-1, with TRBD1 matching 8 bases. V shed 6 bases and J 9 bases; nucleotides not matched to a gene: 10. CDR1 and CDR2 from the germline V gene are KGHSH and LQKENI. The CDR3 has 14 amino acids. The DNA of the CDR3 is TGTGCCAGCTCGGGAGCTACAGGGGGTGGTGAGCAGTTCTTC. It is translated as CASSGATGGGEQFF.

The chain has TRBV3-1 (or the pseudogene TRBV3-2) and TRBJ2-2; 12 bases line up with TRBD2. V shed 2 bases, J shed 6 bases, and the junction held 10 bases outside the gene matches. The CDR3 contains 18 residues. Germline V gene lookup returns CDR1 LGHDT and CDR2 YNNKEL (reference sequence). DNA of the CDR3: TGTGCCAGCAGCCAATTTCGGGGGACTAGCGGGTTCGCCGGGGAGCTGTTTTTT. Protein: CASSQFRGTSGFAGELFF.

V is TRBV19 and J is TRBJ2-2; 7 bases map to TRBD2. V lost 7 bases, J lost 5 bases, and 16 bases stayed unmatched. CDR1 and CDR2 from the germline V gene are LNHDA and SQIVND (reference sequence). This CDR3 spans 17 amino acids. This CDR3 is CASTLGLSSGRTGELFF. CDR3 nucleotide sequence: TGTGCCAGTACCTTGGGTTTGTCTAGCGGACGAACCGGGGAGCTGTTTTTT.

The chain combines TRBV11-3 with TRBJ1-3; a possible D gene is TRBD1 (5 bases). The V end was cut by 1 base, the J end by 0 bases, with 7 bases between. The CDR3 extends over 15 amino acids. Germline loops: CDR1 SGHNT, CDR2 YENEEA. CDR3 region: CASSLGQLSGNTIYF. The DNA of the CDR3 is TGTGCCAGCAGCTTAGGACAGCTCTCTGGAAACACCATATATTTT.

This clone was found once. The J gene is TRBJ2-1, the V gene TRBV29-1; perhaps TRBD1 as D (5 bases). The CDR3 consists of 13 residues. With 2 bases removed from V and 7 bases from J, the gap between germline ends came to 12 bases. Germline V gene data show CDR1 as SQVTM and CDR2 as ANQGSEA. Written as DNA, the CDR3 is TGCAGCGTTGAACGCAGGGCCGGAAATGAGCAGTTCTTC. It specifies CSVERRAGNEQFF.

The CDR3 region is CASSPRQTSKSSGNTIYF. Here the CDR3 DNA reads TGTGCCAGCAGCCCCCGACAGACTTCCAAGAGCTCTGGAAACACCATATATTTT. The chain couples TRBV5-5 to TRBJ1-3, with TRBD1 as a possible D gene (5 bases). CDR3 size: 18 residues. V lost 4 bases, J lost 0 bases, and 20 bases lay in between. Germline CDR1 and CDR2: SGHKS and YYEKEE (reference sequence).

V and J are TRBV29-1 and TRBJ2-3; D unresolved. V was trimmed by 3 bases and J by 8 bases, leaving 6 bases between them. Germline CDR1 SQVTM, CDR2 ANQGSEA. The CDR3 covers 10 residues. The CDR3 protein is CSVESVTQYF. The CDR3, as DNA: TGCAGCGTTGAGTCGGTTACGCAGTATTTT.

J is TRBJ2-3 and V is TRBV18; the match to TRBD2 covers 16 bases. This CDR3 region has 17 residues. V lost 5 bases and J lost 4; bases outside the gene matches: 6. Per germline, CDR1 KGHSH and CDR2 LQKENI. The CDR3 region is CASSAPGLAGGADTQYF. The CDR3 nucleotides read TGTGCCAGCTCAGCTCCGGGACTAGCGGGAGGGGCAGATACGCAGTATTTT.

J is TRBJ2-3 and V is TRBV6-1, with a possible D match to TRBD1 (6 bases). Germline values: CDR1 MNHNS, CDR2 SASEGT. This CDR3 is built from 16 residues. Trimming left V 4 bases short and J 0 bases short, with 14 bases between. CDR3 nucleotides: TGTGCCAGCAGTGGGGGGCGGACCGCCAGCACAGATACGCAGTATTTT. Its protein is CASSGGRTASTDTQYF.

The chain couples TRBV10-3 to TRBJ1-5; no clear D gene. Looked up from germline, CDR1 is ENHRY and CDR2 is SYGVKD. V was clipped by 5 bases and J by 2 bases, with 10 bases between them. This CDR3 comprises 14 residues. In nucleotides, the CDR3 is TGTGCCATCAGTTCCGGGATTGGCAATCAGCCCCAGCATTTT. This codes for CAISSGIGNQPQHF.